One sample yielded the 22 T cell receptor beta chains listed below, sequenced in a study of T cell changes during pregnancy in multiple sclerosis. Using immunoSEQ multiplex PCR, the repertoire was profiled, and TCRdb retains in-frame clones only, with some absent. The table shows under 40,000 clones, with roughly 93% occurring only once. Sequencing used peripheral blood, obtained in the second trimester of pregnancy. These receptors came from a female donor in good health, enrolled as a control in a pregnancy study.

J is TRBJ1-3 and V is TRBV12-5; 12 nucleotides agree with TRBD1. Trimming cost V 6 bases and J 3 bases; bases outside gene matches: 9. This CDR3 spans 17 amino acids. Per germline, CDR1 LGHNT and CDR2 FRNRAP. The CDR3 nucleotides read TGTGCTAGTGGCTCCGTCCGGGACAGGGGGCTTGGAAACACCATATATTTT. It translates to CASGSVRDRGLGNTIYF.

The gene calls are TRBV18 and TRBJ2-5; 7 positions agree with TRBD1. TRBJ2-7 explains the end of the DNA better; the J call may be wrong. Germline V gene data show CDR1 as KGHSH and CDR2 as LQKENI. CDR3 length: 15 residues. The CDR3 spells CASSPPGQGVYEQYF. CDR3 nucleotides: TGTGCCAGCTCACCACCAGGGCAGGGGGTATACGAGCAGTACTTC.

This chain links TRBV6-1 with TRBJ1-2, with D tentatively TRBD1 (5 bases). The germline V and J ends were trimmed by 7 bases and 2 bases, with 8 bases remaining between them. From germline, CDR1 is MNHNS and CDR2 SASEGT. CDR3 size: 12 residues. CDR3 amino acids: CASTGGNYGYTF. The CDR3 bases are TGTGCCAGCACGGGGGGAAACTATGGCTACACCTTC.

The rearrangement uses TRBV15 and TRBJ1-5; D gene ambiguous. Deletions cut 5 bases from V and 5 bases from J, with 10 bases between. This CDR3 is 13 amino acids long. The germline V gene encodes CDR1 LNHNV and CDR2 YYDKDF (reference sequence). CDR3 in DNA: TGTGCCACCAGCGCGGGTGGAGATCAGCCCCAGCATTTT. It codes for CATSAGGDQPQHF.

This sequence joins TRBV5-4 and TRBJ2-2, with TRBD1 as a possible D gene (6 bases). Trimming left V 0 bases short and J 5 bases short, with 14 bases between. The CDR3 loop spans 16 amino acids. Per the germline V gene, CDR1 is SGHNT and CDR2 is YYREEE (reference sequence). CDR3 sequence (DNA): TGTGCCAGCAGCTTGGGTGGACAGAGATTTACCGGGGAGCTGTTTTTT. Amino acid sequence: CASSLGGQRFTGELFF.

The rearrangement joins TRBV27 to TRBJ2-1, with a tentative D call TRBD2 (5 bases). Trimming cost V 10 bases and J 4 bases, with 17 bases left between them. Germline lookup yields CDR1 MNHEY and CDR2 SMNVEV (reference sequence). There are 14 residues in the CDR3. The CDR3 nucleotides are TGTGCCACCCAGGCCAGGACTCCTTACAATGAGCAGTTCTTC. Residues: CATQARTPYNEQFF.

The chain couples TRBV7-2 to TRBJ1-1; 8 bases are a match to TRBD1. V lost 5 bases, J lost 1 base, and 6 bases stayed unmatched. Germline V CDR1 and CDR2: SGHTA, FQGNSA. There are 15 residues in the CDR3. CDR3 coding DNA: TGTGCCAGCAGCCTGCGGGACAGGACGAACACTGAAGCTTTCTTT. Its protein product is CASSLRDRTNTEAFF.

The gene calls are TRBV6-1 and TRBJ2-3; weak D call: TRBD1 (6 bases). This CDR3 comprises 13 residues. Germline lookup yields CDR1 MNHNS and CDR2 SASEGT. Trimming pared 6 bases from V and 14 bases from J, leaving 21 bases between. CDR3 region: CASRDGTTRLTYF. The CDR3 DNA sequence: TGTGCCAGCAGGGACGGGACAACCCGTTTGACGTATTTT.

This chain links TRBV7-2 with TRBJ1-1, with 9 bases identical to TRBD1. The V segment lost 5 bases and the J segment 0 bases; nucleotides outside the gene matches: 4. Looked up from germline, CDR1 is SGHTA and CDR2 is FQGNSA. The CDR3 runs to 15 residues. CDR3 region: CASSNRQGVNTEAFF. In DNA form, the CDR3 reads TGTGCCAGCAGCAATCGACAGGGGGTGAACACTGAAGCTTTCTTT. Combining the CDR3 with reference TRBV7-2 and TRBJ1-1 gives the whole variable domain GAGVSQSPSNKVTEKGKDVELRCDPISGHTALYWYRQSLGQGLEFLIYFQGNSAPDKSGLPSDRFSAERTGGSVSTLTIQRTQQEDSAVYLCASSNRQGVNTEAFFGQGTRLTVV.

This sequence joins TRBV11-2 and TRBJ2-1, with 14 bases fitting TRBD2. Germline V gene lookup returns CDR1 SGHAT and CDR2 FQNNGV. J lost 8 bases, V lost 5 bases, and 8 bases had no gene match. This CDR3 region has 16 residues. The CDR3 DNA reads TGTGCCAGCAGCCCCAGACTAGCGGGGGGGCGGGATGAGCAGTTCTTC. The encoded protein is CASSPRLAGGRDEQFF.

This clone was seen just once. The chain recombines TRBV27 with TRBJ2-2; TRBD2 is a possible D gene (6 bases). This CDR3 comprises 15 residues. V lost 5 bases and J 4 bases, leaving 14 bases between the germline ends. The germline V gene has CDR1 MNHEY and CDR2 SMNVEV (reference sequence). The CDR3 here is CASSLSGLFTGELFF. CDR3 sequence (DNA): TGTGCCAGCAGTCTCTCGGGACTTTTCACCGGGGAGCTGTTTTTT.

J is TRBJ1-2 and V is TRBV15; 7 positions agree with TRBD1. The CDR3 covers 16 residues. Germline-derived CDR1 and CDR2 are LNHNV and YYDKDF (reference sequence). V dropped 0 bases and J dropped 0; count of bases not matched to a gene: 4. The CDR3 here is CATSRDGTAANYGYTF. For the CDR3, the DNA is TGTGCCACCAGCAGAGACGGGACAGCCGCTAACTATGGCTACACCTTC.

As concerns this clone: This likely comes from a read error, as the CDR3 has no conserved phenylalanine or tryptophan at its end. The CDR3 sequence is CASSLIGGGPYEQYL. The CDR3 nucleotides read TGTGCCAGCAGCTTAATTGGAGGGGGCCCCTACGAGCAGTACCTC. The J gene is TRBJ2-7, the V gene TRBV11-2, with TRBD1 as a possible D gene (7 bases). This CDR3 contains 15 residues. Germline V CDR1 and CDR2: SGHAT, FQNNGV. The V end lost 2 bases, the J end lost 2 bases, and 13 bases lay between the germline ends.

The rearrangement links TRBV27 to TRBJ2-5; TRBD2 might be the D (6 bases). Trimming left V 5 bases short and J 2 bases short, with 15 bases between. Germline V gives CDR1 MNHEY, CDR2 SMNVEV (reference sequence). The CDR3 contains 15 residues. CDR3: CASSQRRDVQETQYF. The CDR3 DNA reads as TGTGCCAGCAGTCAACGGCGGGATGTTCAAGAGACCCAGTACTTC.

The table lists this clone with a count of one. The rearrangement links TRBV4-1 to TRBJ2-7; D is perhaps TRBD2 (7 bases). V was pared by 8 bases and J by 0 bases, with 17 bases between. The germline gives CDR1 MGHRA, CDR2 YSYEKL. The CDR3 runs 15 residues. CDR3 DNA sequence: TGCGCCAGCTCTTCAGGGGCTAGCGGCTCCTACGAGCAGTACTTC. Its translation is CASSSGASGSYEQYF.

The rearrangement links TRBV23-1 to TRBJ1-2, with D possibly matching TRBD1 (5 bases). TRBV23-1 is an open reading frame, and its role is uncertain. The CDR3 extends over 14 amino acids. V was cut by 3 bases and J by 3 bases, with 11 bases left in between. The chain's CDR3 is CASSQGGGDYGYTF. In DNA form, the CDR3 reads TGCGCCAGCAGTCAGGGGGGGGGTGACTATGGCTACACCTTC.

This rearrangement joins TRBV7-2 to TRBJ2-7; 7 bases line up with TRBD1. Germline CDR1 and CDR2: SGHTA and FQGNSA. V lost 1 base and J lost 7; bases outside the gene matches: 10. CDR3 length equals 15 residues. The CDR3 region is CASSLGTGPTLEQYF. DNA of the CDR3: TGTGCCAGCAGCTTAGGGACAGGACCCACCCTGGAGCAGTACTTC. The variable domain in full, with the rest retrieved from reference TRBV7-2 and TRBJ2-7, is GAGVSQSPSNKVTEKGKDVELRCDPISGHTALYWYRQSLGQGLEFLIYFQGNSAPDKSGLPSDRFSAERTGGSVSTLTIQRTQQEDSAVYLCASSLGTGPTLEQYFGPGTRLTVT.

The chain uses TRBV5-4 and TRBJ2-1, with 13 positions matching TRBD2. CDR3 length: 16 amino acids. Germline trimming cut 4 bases from V and 5 bases from J; bases unmatched to any gene: 6. Looked up from germline, CDR1 is SGHNT and CDR2 is YYREEE (reference sequence). The CDR3 is CASSQGTSGINNEQFF. CDR3 nucleotides: TGTGCCAGCAGCCAGGGGACTAGCGGGATAAACAATGAGCAGTTCTTC.

J is TRBJ2-7 and V is TRBV27; D call uncertain. The CDR3 has 11 amino acids. V lost 4 bases and J 2 bases, leaving 3 bases between the germline ends. Germline V gene lookup returns CDR1 MNHEY and CDR2 SMNVEV (reference sequence). The CDR3 spells CASSSTYEQYF. CDR3 in DNA: TGTGCCAGCAGTTCAACCTACGAGCAGTACTTC.

This clone is a singleton in its sample. The V call is TRBV11-2, the J call TRBJ2-7; 7 bases agree with TRBD2. V lost 5 bases to trimming and J lost 1 base; unmatched junction nucleotides: 5. CDR3 size: 14 residues. Germline V lookup: CDR1 SGHAT, CDR2 FQNNGV. The CDR3 nucleotides read TGTGCCAGCAGCACCCGGGACTATTCCTACGAGCAGTACTTC. It codes for CASSTRDYSYEQYF.

V is TRBV9 and J is TRBJ2-7; maybe TRBD1 (6 bases). The CDR3 covers 15 residues. The germline gives CDR1 SGDLS, CDR2 YYNGEE. Trimming took 0 bases from V and 3 from J, leaving 13 bases between them. The CDR3 DNA is TGTGCCAGCAGCGTAGCTGGGACAAAAGACTACGAGCAGTACTTC. Amino acid sequence: CASSVAGTKDYEQYF.

The chain recombines TRBV5-4 with TRBJ2-5; D is perhaps TRBD1 (5 bases). The V end lost 1 base, the J end lost 1 base, and 8 bases lay between the germline ends. CDR3 length equals 14 residues. Per germline, CDR1 SGHNT and CDR2 YYREEE (reference sequence). CDR3 sequence (DNA): TGTGCCAGCAGCTTGCGGACAATCCAAGAGACCCAGTACTTC. Its protein product is CASSLRTIQETQYF. The complete variable domain, with remaining parts taken from reference TRBV5-4 and TRBJ2-5, reads ETGVTQSPTHLIKTRGQQVTLRCSSQSGHNTVSWYQQALGQGPQFIFQYYREEENGRGNFPPRFSGLQFPNYSSELNVNALELDDSALYLCASSLRTIQETQYFGPGTRLLVL.